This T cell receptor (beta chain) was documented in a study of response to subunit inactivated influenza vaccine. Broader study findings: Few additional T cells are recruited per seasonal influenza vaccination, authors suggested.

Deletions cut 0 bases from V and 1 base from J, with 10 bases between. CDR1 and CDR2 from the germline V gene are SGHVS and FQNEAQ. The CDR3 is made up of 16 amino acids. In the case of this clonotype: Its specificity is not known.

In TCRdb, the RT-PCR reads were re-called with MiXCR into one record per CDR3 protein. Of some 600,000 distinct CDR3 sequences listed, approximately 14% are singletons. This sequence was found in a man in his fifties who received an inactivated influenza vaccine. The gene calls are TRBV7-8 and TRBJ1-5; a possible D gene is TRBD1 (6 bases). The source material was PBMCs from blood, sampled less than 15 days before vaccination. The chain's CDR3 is CASSLAGGASNQPQHF. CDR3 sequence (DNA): TGTGCCAGCAGCTTAGCCGGGGGGGCAAGCAATCAGCCCCAGCATTTT. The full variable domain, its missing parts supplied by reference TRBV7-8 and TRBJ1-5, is GAGVSQSPRYKVAKRGQDVALRCDPISGHVSLFWYQQALGQGPEFLTYFQNEAQLDKSGLPSDRFFAERPEGSVSTLKIQRTQQEDSAVYLCASSLAGGASNQPQHFGDGTRLSIL.